Listed below are T cell receptor beta chains from one sample, sequenced in a study of cytomegalovirus exposure and HLA in healthy donors. The table came from immunoSEQ multiplex PCR; TCRdb's copy has only in-frame clones and leaves some out. The sample lists about 110,000 clones; 75% to 85% were seen once. The sequenced sample consisted of PBMCs. These receptors were collected from a man aged 25 to 40 in good health and CMV-seronegative. Each CDR3 is given with its conserved first and last residue. D genes are given only for firm matches. Clone size is not always given. Where it is, it says once, few, many or a class for expanded clones.

clone_size: few; d_call: NA; v_call: TRBV4-3; j_call: TRBJ2-3; cdr3_nt: TGCGCCAGCAGCCAAGATCCACTCGGTCTTGGAGATACGCAGTATTTT; cdr3_aa: CASSQDPLGLGDTQYF
clone_size: NA; d_call: NA; v_call: TRBV5-4; j_call: TRBJ1-1; cdr3_nt: TGTGCCAGCAGCTTTAAAATAGGGGTGGGGAACACTGAAGCTTTCTTT; cdr3_aa: CASSFKIGVGNTEAFF
clone_size: NA; d_call: NA; v_call: TRBV9; j_call: TRBJ1-2; cdr3_nt: TGTGCCAGCAGCGCACGGGACTGGGATGGCTACACCTTC; cdr3_aa: CASSARDWDGYTF
clone_size: NA; d_call: TRBD1; v_call: TRBV9; j_call: TRBJ2-4; cdr3_nt: TGTGCCAGCAGCATCGGGACAGATAGAGCCAAAAACATTCAGTACTTC; cdr3_aa: CASSIGTDRAKNIQYF
clone_size: NA; d_call: TRBD1; v_call: TRBV5-1; j_call: TRBJ2-5; cdr3_nt: TGCGCCAGCAGCTTGAGGCAGGGGGCTCAGGAGACCCAGTACTTC; cdr3_aa: CASSLRQGAQETQYF
clone_size: NA; d_call: NA; v_call: TRBV7-9; j_call: TRBJ2-7; cdr3_nt: TGTGCCAGCAGCTTACCGTCCTACGAGCAGTACTTC; cdr3_aa: CASSLPSYEQYF
clone_size: NA; d_call: TRBD2; v_call: TRBV5-1; j_call: TRBJ2-5; cdr3_nt: TGCGCCAGCAGCCCCCTCACTAGCGGGGGCCAAGAGACCCAGTACTTC; cdr3_aa: CASSPLTSGGQETQYF
clone_size: NA; d_call: TRBD2; v_call: TRBV5-6; j_call: TRBJ2-7; cdr3_nt: TGTGCCAGCAGCATCGGGACTAGCGGGGGTTATCTCTACGAGCAGTACTTC; cdr3_aa: CASSIGTSGGYLYEQYF
clone_size: NA; d_call: NA; v_call: TRBV2; j_call: TRBJ2-2; cdr3_nt: TGTGCCAGCAGTGGGCCGGGGAACACCGGGGAGCTGTTTTTT; cdr3_aa: CASSGPGNTGELFF
clone_size: NA; d_call: TRBD1; v_call: TRBV7-9; j_call: TRBJ1-2; cdr3_nt: TGTGCCAGCAGCATTGGGACAGGCTCAGCTAACTATGGCTACACCTTC; cdr3_aa: CASSIGTGSANYGYTF
clone_size: NA; d_call: NA; v_call: TRBV7-3; j_call: TRBJ2-3; cdr3_nt: TGTGCCAGCAGCCGAAGCGCTAGCACAGATACGCAGTATTTT; cdr3_aa: CASSRSASTDTQYF
clone_size: NA; d_call: NA; v_call: TRBV5-1; j_call: TRBJ2-5; cdr3_nt: TGCGCCAGCAGCTTGTGGGGGACTGGACAGGTCCAAGAGACCCAGTACTTC; cdr3_aa: CASSLWGTGQVQETQYF
clone_size: NA; d_call: TRBD1; v_call: TRBV28; j_call: TRBJ1-1; cdr3_nt: TGTGCCAGCAGTTACCCTCGGGGGACAGCGAACACTGAAGCTTTCTTT; cdr3_aa: CASSYPRGTANTEAFF
clone_size: NA; d_call: TRBD1; v_call: TRBV12-5; j_call: TRBJ1-2; cdr3_nt: TGTGCTAGTGGTTCTTCCGACAGGGAAGACTATGGCTACACCTTC; cdr3_aa: CASGSSDREDYGYTF
clone_size: NA; d_call: NA; v_call: TRBV10-1; j_call: TRBJ1-2; cdr3_nt: TGCGCCAGCAACCGGATGGGCAGGGGTAACTATGGCCACACCTTC; cdr3_aa: CASNRMGRGNYGHTF